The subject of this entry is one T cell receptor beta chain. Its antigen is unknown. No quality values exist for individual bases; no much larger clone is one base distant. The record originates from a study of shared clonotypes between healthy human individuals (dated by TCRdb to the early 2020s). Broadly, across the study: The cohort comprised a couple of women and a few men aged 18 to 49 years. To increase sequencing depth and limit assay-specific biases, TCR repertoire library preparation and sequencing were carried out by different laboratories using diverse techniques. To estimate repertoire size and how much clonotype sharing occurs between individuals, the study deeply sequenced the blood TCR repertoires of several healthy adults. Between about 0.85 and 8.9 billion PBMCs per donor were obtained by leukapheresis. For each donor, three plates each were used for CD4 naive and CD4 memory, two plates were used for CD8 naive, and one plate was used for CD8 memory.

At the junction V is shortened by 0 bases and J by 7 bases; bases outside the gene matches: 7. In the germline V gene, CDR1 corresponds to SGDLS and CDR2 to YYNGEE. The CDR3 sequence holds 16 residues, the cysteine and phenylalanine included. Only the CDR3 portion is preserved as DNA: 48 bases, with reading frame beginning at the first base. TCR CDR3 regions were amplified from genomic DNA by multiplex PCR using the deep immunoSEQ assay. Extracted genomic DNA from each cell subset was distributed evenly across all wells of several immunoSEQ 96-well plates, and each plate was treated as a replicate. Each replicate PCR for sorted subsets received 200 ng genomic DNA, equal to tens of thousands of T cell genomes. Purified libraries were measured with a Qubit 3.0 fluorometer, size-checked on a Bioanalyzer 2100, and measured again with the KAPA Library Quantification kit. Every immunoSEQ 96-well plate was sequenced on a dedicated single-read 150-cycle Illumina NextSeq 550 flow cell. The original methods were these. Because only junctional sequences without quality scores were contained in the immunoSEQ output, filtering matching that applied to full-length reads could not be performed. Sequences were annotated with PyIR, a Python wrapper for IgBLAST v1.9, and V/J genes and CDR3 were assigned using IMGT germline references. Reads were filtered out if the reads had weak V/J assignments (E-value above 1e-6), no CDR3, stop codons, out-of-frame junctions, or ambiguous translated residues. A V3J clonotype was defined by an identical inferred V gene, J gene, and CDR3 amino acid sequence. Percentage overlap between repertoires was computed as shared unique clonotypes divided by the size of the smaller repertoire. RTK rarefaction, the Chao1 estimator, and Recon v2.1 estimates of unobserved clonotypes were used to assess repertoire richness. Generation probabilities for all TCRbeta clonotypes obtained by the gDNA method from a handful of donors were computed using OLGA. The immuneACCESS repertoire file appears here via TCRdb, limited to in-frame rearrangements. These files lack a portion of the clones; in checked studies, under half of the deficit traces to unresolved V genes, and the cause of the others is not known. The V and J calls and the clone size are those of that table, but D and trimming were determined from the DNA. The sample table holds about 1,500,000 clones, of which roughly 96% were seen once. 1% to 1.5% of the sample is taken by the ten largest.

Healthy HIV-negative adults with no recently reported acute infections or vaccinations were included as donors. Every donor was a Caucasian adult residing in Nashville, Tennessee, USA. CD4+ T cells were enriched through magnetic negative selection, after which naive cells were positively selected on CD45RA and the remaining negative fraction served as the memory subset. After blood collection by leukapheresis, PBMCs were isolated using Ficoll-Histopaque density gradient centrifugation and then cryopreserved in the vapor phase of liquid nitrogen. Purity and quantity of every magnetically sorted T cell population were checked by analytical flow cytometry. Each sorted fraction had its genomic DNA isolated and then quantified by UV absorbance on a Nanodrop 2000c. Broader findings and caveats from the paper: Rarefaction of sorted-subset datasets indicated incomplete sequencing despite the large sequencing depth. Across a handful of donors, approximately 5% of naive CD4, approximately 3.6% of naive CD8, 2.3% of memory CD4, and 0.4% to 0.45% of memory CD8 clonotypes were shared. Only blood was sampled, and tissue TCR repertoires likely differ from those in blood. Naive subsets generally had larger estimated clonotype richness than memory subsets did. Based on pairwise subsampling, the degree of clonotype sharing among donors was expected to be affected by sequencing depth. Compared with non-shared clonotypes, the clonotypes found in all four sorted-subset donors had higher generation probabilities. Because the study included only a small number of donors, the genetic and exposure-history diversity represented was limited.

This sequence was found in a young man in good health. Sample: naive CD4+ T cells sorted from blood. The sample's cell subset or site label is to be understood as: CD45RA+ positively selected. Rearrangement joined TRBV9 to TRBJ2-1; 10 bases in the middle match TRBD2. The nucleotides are TGTGCCAGCAGCGTAGCTCCAGCGGGAGGGCCTAATGAGCAGTTCTTC. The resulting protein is CASSVAPAGGPNEQFF.